This TCR beta chain was retrieved from a study of cytomegalovirus exposure and HLA in healthy donors (dated by TCRdb to the late 2010s). In the study overall: An earlier analysis of roughly 500 of the donors reported 250 to 300 Gb of sequence data and 120 million or so unique TCR beta sequences from roughly 200 million T cells. An early release covering roughly 600 HLA-typed donors comprised roughly 300 gigabases of sequencing data and tens of millions of unique TCR sequences. The genetic ancestry cluster associated with self-reported Caucasian donors included roughly four fifths of the roughly 410 genotyped donors. The study aimed to test whether cataloging public T cell receptors could reveal signatures of past pathogen exposure. The study profiled the T cell repertoires of under 700 subjects by immunosequencing and related them to cytomegalovirus serostatus. Along with the roughly 710-subject first cohort, a separate validation cohort of 120 different subjects was used. The study combined high-throughput TCR immunosequencing, statistical association of individual TCRs with disease status, and machine learning to predict cytomegalovirus infection status. A later analysis re-analyzed previously published TCR beta repertoires from about 730 donors and added high-resolution HLA genotyping to study TCR occurrence patterns. In the later analysis, no new phenotypic data were used to find candidate immune exposures; instead, reliance was placed on TCR beta sequences and their occurrence across donors. An earlier analysis of 587 of the donors used high-throughput TCR beta sequencing to judge whether each TCR beta V gene segment behaved as functional or pseudogenic. Donor age, sex, ethnicity and CMV serostatus were compiled alongside the repertoire data. A later genetic analysis took genome-wide SNP genotypes for about three fifths of the 666 donors and used that subset as a discovery cohort. Every repertoire in the discovery cohort had been generated on one and the same sequencing platform. Class I and class II HLA loci were covered by the typing at four-digit resolution. Typing coverage differed by locus: A, B, C, DRB1 and DQB1 were typed in about 620-630 donors, DQA1 in approximately 520, DPA1 in 600 to 610, and DPB1 in approximately 450. Roughly 5 DR-DQ haplotypes were treated as single units for association and clustering because of strong linkage in the cohort. On average, around 240,000 unique TCR beta nucleotide sequences were sequenced per donor among more than 350 genotyped donors of the cohort, with roughly 18% of those sequences being non-productive.

Concerning this clone itself: Its antigen is still unknown. Nothing much larger sits one base from this clone, and base qualities are not available.

Paper-wide results and their limitations: Compared with equally common non-associated chains, HLA-associated TCR beta chains in a later analysis were more clonally expanded and had lower generation probabilities. The 87-base-pair reads could not distinguish some IMGT-functional V segments, including TRBV6-2 and TRBV6-3, so those segments were excluded. Linkage disequilibrium might explain the correlated functional status among segregating V segments, but an unknown experimental factor could not be ruled out. An association between a missense DCLRE1C variant and V-gene and J-gene trimming of TCR beta chains was found in a later genetic analysis and replicated in an independent cohort. Because HLA typing was unavailable for some donors at each locus, only the typed subset was used in association tests. When HLA alleles, especially DR and DQ, strongly co-occurred, TCR associations were difficult to assign to individual alleles. In a later analysis, several top co-occurrence clusters were reported to appear linked to parvovirus B19, influenza, CMV and Epstein-Barr virus. CMV serostatus was the only immune exposure information available for the cohort. The earlier analysis of about 600 of the donors excluded 15 to 20 rarely observed V segments, including chromosome 9 orphons, because counts were too low. In vitro tests confirmed that a few of the cytomegalovirus-associated TCR beta chains recognize cytomegalovirus antigens. A cluster of highly shared sequence variants was judged likely to represent a technical artifact of the sequencing pipeline. In the study, 164 TCR beta chains were listed as associated with cytomegalovirus. A further reported finding was that TCR beta sequences accurately predicted the HLA-A and HLA-B alleles for most subjects in the first cohort. In a later genetic analysis, fewer N-insertions in productive TCRs were reported among donors in an Asian-associated ancestry cluster than the approximately 670-donor mean. According to a later analysis, most CMV-associated TCR beta chains appeared to be HLA-restricted, and the HLA associations seemed to be driven largely by CMV exposure. Only TCR beta chains were sequenced in this cohort, and the absence of alpha or paired-chain data limited detectable features. In both the original and validation cohorts, the classifier was reported to diagnose cytomegalovirus status with high specificity and sensitivity. Broadly in line with IMGT annotations, most TCR beta V segments showed up in productive rearrangements about 87% or about 30% of the time in an earlier analysis of 450 to 750 of the donors. Presence/absence analyses assumed roughly uniform sequencing depth across donors, an assumption that may not hold. The authors suggested that the approach could potentially be generalized to other disease states and immunological phenotypes. In a later analysis, some 18,000 TCR beta sequences were associated with specific HLA alleles at a false discovery rate of 0.05. A later analysis found that TCR association rates varied across HLA loci, with DRB1 alleles showing the most associated TCRs and HLA-C alleles the fewest. Most TCR sequences were observed very rarely across donors, whereas some public TCRs were present in many individuals.

Libraries were prepared through the immunoSEQ multiplex PCR assay. For the multiplex PCR, a mixture combining 60 forward primers for TCR Vbeta segments and 13 reverse primers for TCR Jbeta segments was used. A multiplex PCR assay on genomic DNA amplified the CDR3 region of rearranged TCR beta genes. The amplified TCR beta libraries were sequenced on the Illumina HiSeq System as 87-base-pair reads. The paper's processing steps were these. A later analysis tallied roughly 78 million unique TCR beta chains across the 666 repertoires, and 10 million to 11 million of those chains were shared by two or more donors. To remove PCR and sequencing errors, raw reads were error-corrected and collapsed into unique sequences using a nearest-neighbor algorithm that merged closely related sequences. V, D and J gene segments were assigned by aligning CDR3 sequences to IMGT reference sequences. For a sequence to be retained, a match of at least six nucleotides was required to both a V gene segment and a J gene segment. Rearrangements were classified as productive when the CDR3 lacked stop codons and remained in frame with V and J, and all other rearrangements were classified as non-productive. Following IMGT convention, CDR3 was defined as the stretch from the second conserved V-encoded cysteine to the conserved J-encoded phenylalanine. In an earlier analysis of around 540 of the donors, sequences lacking an unambiguous match to a single V gene segment were excluded. In an earlier analysis of approximately 590 of the donors, a V segment was called functional when productive rearrangements were above 56.7%, and segregating when the standard deviation between donors exceeded 5%. A statistical classification framework was developed to diagnose cytomegalovirus status using the catalog of TCR beta chain sequences. A later analysis assigned V and J genes by comparing TCR nucleotide sequences with IMGT/GENE-DB human TR gene sequences. Using the TCRdist pipeline, a later analysis assigned CDR3 sequences along with most-parsimonious VDJ recombination scenarios. In a later analysis, each TCR beta chain was defined by its CDR3 amino acid sequence together with its V-gene family, and reads lacking a unique V-gene family were excluded. A later analysis removed over 500 highly shared, low-generation-probability nucleotide sequences to deal with suspected cross-contamination and a sequencing artifact. For each public chain, a later analysis derived a clonal expansion index from normalized ranks of inferred template counts within each repertoire. Generation probabilities in a later analysis came from a VDJ recombination model fitted to out-of-frame rearrangements, and those results were checked against IGoR. Hypergeometric tests were used in a later analysis to score TCR-TCR, TCR-HLA and TCR-CMV co-occurrence, with a repertoire-size bias correction applied to the TCR pairs. A later analysis estimated false discovery rates by permuting HLA or CMV assignments 20 times. In a later analysis, co-occurring TCRs were grouped using DBSCAN, with TCRdist sequence similarity added in when clustering inside HLA-allele-positive subsets. Repertoires with fewer than 30,000 or more than 120,000 public chains were left out of co-occurrence clustering, as were five repertoires with anomalous nucleotide sharing. TCRdb took this table from immuneACCESS and kept in-frame rearrangements with V and J called. Such tables lack part of the clones; where checked against another copy, unresolved V genes explain under half of the gap, and the rest is unexplained. That table furnishes V, J and clone size, whereas the DNA furnished D and trimming. Recorded for this sample are approximately 240,000 clones; 80% to 90% of them occurred a single time. Around 1% of the sample lies in the top ten.

CDR1 and CDR2, looked up from the germline V gene, are SGHTA and FQGNSA. There are 15 amino acids in the CDR3, from cysteine to phenylalanine inclusive. The sequence is cut down to CDR3 DNA, 45 bases in frame from base 1. The V and J ends are trimmed by 4 bases and 4 bases, leaving 14 bases between them. The cohort was made up of around 720 healthy bone marrow donors. All cohort members were sampled while nominally healthy, although unrecorded immune exposures were likely present. The donor tested CMV seronegative and was one of the 352 seronegative cohort members. Every donor gave a peripheral blood sample, and the peripheral blood mononuclear cells from that sample were used for TCR beta sequencing. Genomic DNA extraction from the blood cell samples was performed with the Qiagen DNeasy Blood Extraction Kit.

The rearrangement combines TRBV7-2 with TRBJ1-5, with no confident D gene call. The sequenced material came from PBMCs. The TCR originated in a woman aged 18 to 35 in good health and CMV-seronegative. The CDR3 reads CASSSGGRDNQPQHF. The nucleotides read TGTGCCAGCAGCTCGGGCGGGAGGGATAATCAGCCCCAGCATTTT.